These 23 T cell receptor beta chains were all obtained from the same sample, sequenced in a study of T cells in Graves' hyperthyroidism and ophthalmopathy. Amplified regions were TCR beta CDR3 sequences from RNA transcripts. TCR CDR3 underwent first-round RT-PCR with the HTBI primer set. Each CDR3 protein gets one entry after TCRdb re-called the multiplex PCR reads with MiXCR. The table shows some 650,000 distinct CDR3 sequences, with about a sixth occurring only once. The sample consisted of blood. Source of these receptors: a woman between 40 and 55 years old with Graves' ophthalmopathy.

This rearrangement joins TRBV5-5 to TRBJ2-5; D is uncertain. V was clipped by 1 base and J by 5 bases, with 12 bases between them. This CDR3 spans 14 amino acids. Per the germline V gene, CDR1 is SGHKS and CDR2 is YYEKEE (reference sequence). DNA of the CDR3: TGTGCCAGCAGCTTGTACCCGAATGGGGAGACCCAGTACTTC. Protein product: CASSLYPNGETQYF. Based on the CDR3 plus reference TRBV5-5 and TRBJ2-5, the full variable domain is DAGVTQSPTHLIKTRGQQVTLRCSPISGHKSVSWYQQVLGQGPQFIFQYYEKEERGRGNFPDRFSARQFPNYSSELNVNALLLGDSALYLCASSLYPNGETQYFGPGTRLLVL.

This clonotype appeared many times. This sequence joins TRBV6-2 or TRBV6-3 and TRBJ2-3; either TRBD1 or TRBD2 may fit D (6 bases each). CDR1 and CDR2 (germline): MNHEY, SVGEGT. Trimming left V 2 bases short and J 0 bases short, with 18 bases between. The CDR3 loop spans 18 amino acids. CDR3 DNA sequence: TGTGCCAGCAGTTACGTGGGGGGCCTTCCCTCTAGCACAGATACGCAGTATTTT. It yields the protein CASSYVGGLPSSTDTQYF.

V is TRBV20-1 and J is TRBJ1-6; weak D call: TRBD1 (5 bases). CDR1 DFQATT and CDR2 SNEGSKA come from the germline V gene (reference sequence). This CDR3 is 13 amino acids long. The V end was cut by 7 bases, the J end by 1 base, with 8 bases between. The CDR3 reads CSGRGSYNSPLHF. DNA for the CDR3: TGCAGTGGTAGGGGTTCCTATAATTCACCCCTCCACTTT.

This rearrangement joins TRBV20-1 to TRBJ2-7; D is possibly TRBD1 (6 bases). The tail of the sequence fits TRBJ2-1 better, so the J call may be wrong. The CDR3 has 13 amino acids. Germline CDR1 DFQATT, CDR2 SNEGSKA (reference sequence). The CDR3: CSACDRSSYEQFF. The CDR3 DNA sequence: TGCAGTGCTTGTGACAGGAGCTCCTACGAGCAGTTCTTC.

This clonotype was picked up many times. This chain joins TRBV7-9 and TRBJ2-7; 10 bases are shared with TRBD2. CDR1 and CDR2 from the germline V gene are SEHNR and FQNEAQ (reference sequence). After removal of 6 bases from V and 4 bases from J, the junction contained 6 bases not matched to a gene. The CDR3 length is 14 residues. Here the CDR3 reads CASSPSGRSYEQYF. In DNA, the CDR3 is TGTGCCAGCAGTCCTAGCGGGAGATCTTACGAGCAGTACTTC.

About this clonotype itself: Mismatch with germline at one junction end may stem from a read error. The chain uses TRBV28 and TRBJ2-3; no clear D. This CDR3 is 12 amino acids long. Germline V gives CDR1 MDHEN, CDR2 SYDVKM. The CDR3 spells CASSDEPDTQCF. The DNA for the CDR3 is TGTGCCAGCAGCGACGAGCCAGATACGCAGTGTTTT.

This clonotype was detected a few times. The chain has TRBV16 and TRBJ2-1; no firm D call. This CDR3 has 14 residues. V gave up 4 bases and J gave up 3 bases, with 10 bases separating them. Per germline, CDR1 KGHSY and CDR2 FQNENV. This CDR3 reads CASSRLLDYNEQFF. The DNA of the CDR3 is TGTGCCAGCAGCCGGCTGCTAGACTACAATGAGCAGTTCTTC.

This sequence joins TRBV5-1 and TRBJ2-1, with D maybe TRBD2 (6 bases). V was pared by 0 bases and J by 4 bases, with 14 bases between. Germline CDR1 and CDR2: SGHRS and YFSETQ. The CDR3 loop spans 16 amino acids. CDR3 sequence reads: CASSLALASDYNEQFF. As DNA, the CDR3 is TGCGCCAGCAGCTTGGCCCTGGCTAGCGATTACAATGAGCAGTTCTTC.

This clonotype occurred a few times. The CDR3 DNA sequence: TGTGCCAGCAGTATAAACCGGGATCCCCTAAGCTCTGGGGCCAACGTCCTGACTTTC. This translates into CASSINRDPLSSGANVLTF. The chain employs TRBV12-3 or TRBV12-4 and TRBJ2-6; weak D call: TRBD2 (5 bases). Trimming took off 5 bases at V and 0 bases at J, with 20 bases between the two ends. The CDR3 spans 19 residues.

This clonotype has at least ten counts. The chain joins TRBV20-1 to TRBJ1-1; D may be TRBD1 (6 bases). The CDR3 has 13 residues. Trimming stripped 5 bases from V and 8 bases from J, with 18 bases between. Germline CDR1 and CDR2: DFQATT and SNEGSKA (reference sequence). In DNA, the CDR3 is TGCAGTGCTTATCATATTCAGAGGGGGGAAGCTTTCTTT. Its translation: CSAYHIQRGEAFF.

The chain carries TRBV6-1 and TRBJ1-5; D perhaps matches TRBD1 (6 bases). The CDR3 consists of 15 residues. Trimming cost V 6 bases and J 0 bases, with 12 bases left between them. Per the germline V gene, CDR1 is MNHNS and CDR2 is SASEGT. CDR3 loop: CASSRDNDSNQPQHF. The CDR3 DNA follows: TGTGCCAGCAGCCGGGACAACGATAGCAATCAGCCCCAGCATTTT.

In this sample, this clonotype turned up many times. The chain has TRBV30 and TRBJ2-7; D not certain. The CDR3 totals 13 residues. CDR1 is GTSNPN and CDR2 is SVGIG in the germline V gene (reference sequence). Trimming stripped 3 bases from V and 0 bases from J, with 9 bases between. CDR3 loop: CAWSAGYSYEQYF. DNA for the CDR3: TGTGCCTGGAGCGCAGGCTACTCCTACGAGCAGTACTTC.

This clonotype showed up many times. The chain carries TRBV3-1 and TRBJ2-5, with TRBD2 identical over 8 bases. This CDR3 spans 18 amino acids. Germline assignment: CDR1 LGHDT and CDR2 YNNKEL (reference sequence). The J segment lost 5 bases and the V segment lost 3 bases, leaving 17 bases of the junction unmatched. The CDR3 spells CASSHPLGGGSGGETQYF. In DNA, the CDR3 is TGTGCCAGCAGCCATCCCCTCGGGGGGGGATCGGGGGGGGAGACCCAGTACTTC.

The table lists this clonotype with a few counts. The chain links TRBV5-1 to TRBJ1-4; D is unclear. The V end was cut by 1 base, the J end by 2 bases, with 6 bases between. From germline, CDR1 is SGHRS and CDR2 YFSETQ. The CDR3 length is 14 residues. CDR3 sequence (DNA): TGCGCCAGCAGCTTGACAGTGACTAATGAAAAACTGTTTTTT. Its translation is CASSLTVTNEKLFF.

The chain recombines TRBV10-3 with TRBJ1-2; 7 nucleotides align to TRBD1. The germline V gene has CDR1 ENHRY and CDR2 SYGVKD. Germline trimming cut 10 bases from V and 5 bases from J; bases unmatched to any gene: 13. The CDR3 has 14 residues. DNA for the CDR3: TGTGCCACCAGAAGCGCAGGGGGAATTTATGGCTACACCTTC. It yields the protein CATRSAGGIYGYTF.

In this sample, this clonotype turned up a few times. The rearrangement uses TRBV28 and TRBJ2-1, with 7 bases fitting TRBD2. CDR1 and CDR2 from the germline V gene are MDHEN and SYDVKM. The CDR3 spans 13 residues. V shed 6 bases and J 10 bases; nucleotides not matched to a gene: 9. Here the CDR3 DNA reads TGTGCCAGCAGGGGACTACCCATAACGGAGCAGTTCTTC. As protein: CASRGLPITEQFF.

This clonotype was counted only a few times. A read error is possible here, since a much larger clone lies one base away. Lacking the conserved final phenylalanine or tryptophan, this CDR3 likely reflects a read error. This CDR3 is CASSLVKVEAFL. The CDR3 nucleotides read TGTGCCAGCAGTTTAGTGAAGGTTGAAGCTTTCCTT. This sequence joins TRBV12-3 or TRBV12-4 and TRBJ1-1; D is undetermined. The CDR3 runs 12 residues. V lost 1 base and J lost 7, with 7 bases in between.

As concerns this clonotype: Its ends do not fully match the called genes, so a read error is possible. The CDR3 DNA sequence: TGTGCCAGCAGCTTAGGACAGCTCTATGGCTACATCTTC. Residues: CASSLGQLYGYIF. The chain links TRBV11-2 to TRBJ1-2; a possible D gene is TRBD1 (5 bases). Germline V gene data show CDR1 as SGHAT and CDR2 as FQNNGV. This CDR3 has 13 residues.

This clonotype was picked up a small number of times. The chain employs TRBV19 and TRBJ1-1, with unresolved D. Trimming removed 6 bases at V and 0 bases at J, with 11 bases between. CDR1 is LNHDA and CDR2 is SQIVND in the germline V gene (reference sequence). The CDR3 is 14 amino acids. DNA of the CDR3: TGTGCCAGTAGGGGTAGTCCTATGAACACTGAAGCTTTCTTT. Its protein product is CASRGSPMNTEAFF.

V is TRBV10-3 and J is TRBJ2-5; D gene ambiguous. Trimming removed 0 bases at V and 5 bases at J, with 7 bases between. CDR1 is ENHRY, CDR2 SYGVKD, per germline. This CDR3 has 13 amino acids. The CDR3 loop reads CAISESSSETQYF. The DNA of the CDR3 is TGTGCCATCAGTGAGTCGAGCTCTGAGACCCAGTACTTC.

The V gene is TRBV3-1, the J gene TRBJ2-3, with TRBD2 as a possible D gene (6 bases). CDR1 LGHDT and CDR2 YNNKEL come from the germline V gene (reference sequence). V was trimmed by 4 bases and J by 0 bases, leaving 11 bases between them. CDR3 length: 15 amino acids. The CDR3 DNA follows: TGTGCCAGCAGCCCCAGCGGGTTAAGCACAGATACGCAGTATTTT. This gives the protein CASSPSGLSTDTQYF.

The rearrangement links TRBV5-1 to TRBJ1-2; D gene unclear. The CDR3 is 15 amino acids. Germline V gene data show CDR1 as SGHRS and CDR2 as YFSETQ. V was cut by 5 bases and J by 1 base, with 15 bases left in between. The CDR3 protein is CASRPTPFFNYGYTF. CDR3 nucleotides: TGCGCCAGCAGACCTACACCATTCTTTAACTATGGCTACACCTTC.

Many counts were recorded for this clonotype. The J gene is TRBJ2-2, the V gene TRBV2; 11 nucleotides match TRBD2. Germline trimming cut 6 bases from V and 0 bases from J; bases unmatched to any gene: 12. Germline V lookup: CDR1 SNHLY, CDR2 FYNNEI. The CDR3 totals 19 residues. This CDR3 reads CASRILLAGDTPNTGELFF. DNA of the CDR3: TGTGCCAGCAGGATTCTACTAGCGGGGGACACTCCGAACACCGGGGAGCTGTTTTTT.